This T cell receptor beta chain originates from a study of blood T cell repertoires in COVID-19. The overall study: Samples representing acute and convalescent COVID-19 were sourced from the United States, Italy and Spain. The analysed material was cDNA or gDNA that came from T cells, B-cell-depleted T cells, or PBMCs.

The V gene lost 6 bases and the J gene lost 0 bases, with 12 bases spanning the gap. The CDR3 runs 15 residues. Study processing details: Estimation of nucleated cell counts relied on the amplification of reference gene primers. The repertoire was sequenced with immunoSEQ multiplex PCR; TCRdb's copy has only in-frame clones and lacks some. The D gene and trimming were derived from the DNA, and the V and J assignments and clone size from that table. The table shows some 260,000 clones, with just under 85% occurring only once. The receptor was derived from an elderly man with acute or convalescent COVID-19. Sequencing was carried out using peripheral blood. This rearrangement joins TRBV23-1 to TRBJ1-5, with a possible D match to TRBD1 (5 bases). Being an ORF, TRBV23-1 has a function that is uncertain. The CDR3 reads CASSLQGNSNQPQHF. For the CDR3, the DNA is TGCGCCAGCAGCCTCCAGGGAAATAGCAATCAGCCCCAGCATTTT.